The clone carrying this T cell receptor (beta chain) was recorded many times. Template-switching 5'RACE yielded the TCR cDNA; a universal primer site and UMIs were added in the process. Each CDR3 protein gets one entry after TCRdb re-called the 5' RACE reads with MiXCR. The repertoire holds over 250,000 distinct CDR3 sequences, with around 4.9% as singletons. This sample stems from a study of T cells after yellow fever vaccination. CDR1 and CDR2 from the germline V gene are SGHRS and YFSETQ. The CDR3 is made up of 13 amino acids. V gave up 0 bases and J gave up 7 bases, with 8 bases separating them. The TCR originated in a young man who received the YFV17D yellow fever vaccine. The rearrangement joins TRBV5-1 to TRBJ1-3; D gene unclear. This material consisted of CD4+ T cells sorted from PBMCs, taken on the day of the yellow fever booster vaccination. The CDR3 nucleotides are TGCGCCAGCAGCTTGGGTCAGGATAACACCATATATTTT. Encoded protein: CASSLGQDNTIYF.